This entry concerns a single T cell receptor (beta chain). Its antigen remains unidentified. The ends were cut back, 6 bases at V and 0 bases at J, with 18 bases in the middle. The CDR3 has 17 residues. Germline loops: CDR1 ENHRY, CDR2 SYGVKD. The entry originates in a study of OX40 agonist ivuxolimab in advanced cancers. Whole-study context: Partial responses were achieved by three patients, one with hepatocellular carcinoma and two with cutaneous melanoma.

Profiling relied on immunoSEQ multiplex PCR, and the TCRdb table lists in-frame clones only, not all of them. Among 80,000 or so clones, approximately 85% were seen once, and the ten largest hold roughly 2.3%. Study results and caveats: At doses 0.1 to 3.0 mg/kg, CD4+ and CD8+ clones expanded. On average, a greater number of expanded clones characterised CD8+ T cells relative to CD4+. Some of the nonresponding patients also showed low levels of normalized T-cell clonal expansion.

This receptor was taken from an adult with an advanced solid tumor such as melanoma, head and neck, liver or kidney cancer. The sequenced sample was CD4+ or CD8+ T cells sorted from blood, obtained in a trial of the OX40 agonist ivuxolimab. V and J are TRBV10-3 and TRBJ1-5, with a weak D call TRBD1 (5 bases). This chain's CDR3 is CAISPDTILNSNQPQHF. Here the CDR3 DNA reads TGTGCCATCAGCCCGGACACAATTCTCAATAGCAATCAGCCCCAGCATTTT.